This record concerns one T cell receptor (beta chain) sequence. The antigen is undetermined. Patients in the study, people with chemo-refractory metastatic non-small-cell lung cancer, received focal radiation plus ipilimumab CTLA-4 blockade. The CDR3 runs to 11 residues. V was cut by 4 bases and J by 6 bases, with 5 bases left in between. Germline lookup yields CDR1 MDHEN and CDR2 SYDVKM. The repertoire was sequenced with immunoSEQ multiplex PCR; TCRdb's copy has only in-frame clones and lacks some. There are roughly 75,000 clones in the sample; around 78% occur only once, and roughly 22% lies in the top ten. This sample was taken from a study of radiotherapy plus CTLA-4 blockade in lung cancer. Points from the study as a whole: The study found tumor-derived TCR clones expanded in blood after radiotherapy plus ipilimumab. Increased serum interferon-beta after radiation also reportedly predicted response strongly.

Source: peripheral blood, taken from a patient treated with radiotherapy plus ipilimumab. The chain is built from TRBV28 and TRBJ2-3; D uncertain. This TCR was recovered from a human donor with non-small cell lung cancer whose response to radiotherapy plus ipilimumab could not be evaluated. Some clones in this sample may be carry-over from other donors' samples. This chain's CDR3 is CASSSYDTQYF. As DNA, the CDR3 is TGTGCCAGCAGTTCCTATGATACGCAGTATTTT.